The clone carrying this T cell receptor beta chain was observed a handful of times. Its antigen is not identified. This sample is drawn from a study of response to subunit inactivated influenza vaccine. Findings and limits, study-wide: Seasonal influenza vaccination, on each occasion, was suggested by the authors to recruit few new T cells.

The germline CDR1 and CDR2 sequences are GTSNPN and SVGIG (reference sequence). CDR3 length: 15 residues. After removal of 2 bases from V and 6 bases from J, the junction contained 7 bases not matched to a gene. TCRdb reprocessed the RT-PCR reads with MiXCR, giving one entry per CDR3 protein. This sample has approximately 700,000 distinct CDR3 sequences, with about a sixth found just once. The gene calls are TRBV30 and TRBJ2-3; 11 bases agree with TRBD1. The sample was PBMCs from blood, taken about 12 days after vaccination. The clonotype originates from a man in his fifties who received an inactivated influenza vaccine. The CDR3 DNA is TGTGCCTGGAGTCTCGGGGACAGGGGGTTTGATACGCAGTATTTT. This sequence encodes CAWSLGDRGFDTQYF.